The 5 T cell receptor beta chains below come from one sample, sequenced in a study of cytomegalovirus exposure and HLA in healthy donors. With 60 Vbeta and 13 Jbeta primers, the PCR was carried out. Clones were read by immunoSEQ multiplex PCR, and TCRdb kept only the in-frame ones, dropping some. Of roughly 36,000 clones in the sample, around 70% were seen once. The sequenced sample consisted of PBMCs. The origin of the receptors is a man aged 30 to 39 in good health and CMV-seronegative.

The CDR3 is CASSAGGAFVETQYF. In DNA form, the CDR3 reads TGTGCCAGCAGCGCCGGGGGGGCTTTTGTAGAGACCCAGTACTTC. The V and J genes are TRBV9 and TRBJ2-5; 8 nucleotides line up with TRBD2. This CDR3 has 15 residues. Germline CDR1 SGDLS, CDR2 YYNGEE. The J segment lost 4 bases and the V segment lost 3 bases, leaving 8 bases of the junction unmatched.

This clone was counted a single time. Written as DNA, the CDR3 is TGTGCCAGCAGCCAACCCCAGACTAGCGGCTCCGGGGCCCAGTACTTC. It specifies CASSQPQTSGSGAQYF. The V gene is TRBV4-2, the J gene TRBJ2-5; 9 positions match TRBD2. Trimming took 2 bases from V and 9 from J; bases not matched to a gene: 13. The CDR3 runs 16 residues. Germline values: CDR1 LGHNA, CDR2 YNFKEQ.

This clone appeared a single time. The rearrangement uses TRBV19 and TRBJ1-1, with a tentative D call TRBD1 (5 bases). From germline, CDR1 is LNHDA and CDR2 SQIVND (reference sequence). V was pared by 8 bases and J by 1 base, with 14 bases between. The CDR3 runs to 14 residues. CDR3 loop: CASRGVRGNTEAFF. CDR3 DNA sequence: TGTGCCAGTCGGGGGGTTAGGGGGAACACTGAAGCTTTCTTT.

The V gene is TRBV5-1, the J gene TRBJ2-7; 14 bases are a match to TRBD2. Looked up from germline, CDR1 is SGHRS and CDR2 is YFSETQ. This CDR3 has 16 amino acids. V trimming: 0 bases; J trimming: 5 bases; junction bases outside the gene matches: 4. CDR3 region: CASSLEGTSGGNEQYF. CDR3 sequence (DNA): TGCGCCAGCAGCTTGGAGGGGACTAGCGGGGGAAACGAGCAGTACTTC.

CDR3 amino acids: CASSVGLAGGPTLFTQETQYF. The CDR3 nucleotides are TGTGCCAGCAGCGTAGGTCTAGCGGGGGGCCCTACTCTCTTTACTCAAGAGACCCAGTACTTC. The chain combines TRBV9 with TRBJ2-5; 11 positions agree with TRBD2. Germline values: CDR1 SGDLS, CDR2 YYNGEE. This CDR3 is 21 amino acids long. J lost 2 bases, V lost 0 bases, and 18 bases had no gene match.